The 27 T cell receptor beta chains presented below share a single source sample, sequenced in a study of response to subunit inactivated influenza vaccine. TCRdb recomputed calls from the RT-PCR reads with MiXCR, one row per CDR3 protein. The sample yields fewer than 600,000 distinct CDR3 sequences, approximately 7.8% seen once. Sequencing was performed on PBMCs from blood, taken less than 30 months after vaccination. The receptors here all came from a man aged 50 to 69 who received an inactivated influenza vaccine.

This clonotype was detected only a few times. The CDR3 is CSARDPREGVGEQYF. CDR3 coding DNA: TGCAGTGCTAGAGATCCCCGGGAAGGTGTTGGCGAGCAGTACTTC. The rearrangement links TRBV20-1 to TRBJ2-7, with D perhaps matching TRBD2 (5 bases). CDR1 is DFQATT and CDR2 is SNEGSKA in the germline V gene (reference sequence). Trimming removed 0 bases from V and 6 bases from J, with 18 bases in between. The CDR3 consists of 15 residues.

The table lists this clonotype with a few counts. V usage is TRBV20-1 and J usage is TRBJ2-2; possible D gene TRBD2, 5 bases. CDR1 and CDR2 (germline): DFQATT, SNEGSKA (reference sequence). Trimming took 5 bases from V and 1 from J, leaving 14 bases between them. This CDR3 has 15 amino acids. CDR3: CSAGGRTKNTGELFF. CDR3 bases: TGCAGTGCTGGAGGACGAACCAAGAACACCGGGGAGCTGTTTTTT.

Many counts were recorded for this clonotype. This chain's CDR3 is CASSLSGTSGLEQYF. CDR3 nucleotides: TGTGCCAGCAGCTTATCAGGGACTAGCGGCCTCGAGCAGTACTTC. The gene calls are TRBV7-2 and TRBJ2-7; 11 bases line up with TRBD2. In germline, CDR1 is SGHTA, CDR2 FQGNSA. The trim removed 2 bases at V and 6 bases at J, leaving 6 bases unmatched. CDR3 length equals 15 residues.

A few counts support this clonotype. This sequence joins TRBV15 and TRBJ2-1, with TRBD2 matching 13 bases. The CDR3 extends over 18 amino acids. Germline V gene sequence: CDR1 LNHNV, CDR2 YYDKDF (reference sequence). V was pared by 2 bases and J by 5 bases, with 9 bases of the junction left unmatched. Here the CDR3 DNA reads TGTGCCACCAGCAGAAAAGGACTAGCGGGGGTTCTAGACAATGAGCAGTTCTTC. This sequence encodes CATSRKGLAGVLDNEQFF.

This clonotype was seen repeatedly, ten times or more. The chain is built from TRBV29-1 and TRBJ2-2; D may be TRBD2 (6 bases). Germline V lookup: CDR1 SQVTM, CDR2 ANQGSEA. Trimming cost V 8 bases and J 6 bases, with 13 bases left between them. The CDR3 runs 12 residues. The CDR3 DNA follows: TGCAGCTCGAGCGGGTCCGCCGGGGAGCTGTTTTTT. This sequence encodes CSSSGSAGELFF.

In this sample, this clonotype turned up a few times. This chain uses TRBV7-6 with TRBJ2-1; no definite D call. The CDR3 covers 15 residues. Trimming cost V 1 base and J 6 bases, with 13 bases left between them. CDR1 SGHVS and CDR2 FNYEAQ come from the germline V gene. The CDR3 region is CASSLEGNGINEQFF. The CDR3 DNA is TGTGCCAGCAGCTTAGAAGGAAACGGCATCAATGAGCAGTTCTTC.

This clonotype has a count of ten or more. The V call is TRBV27, the J call TRBJ2-2, with 7 bases lining up with TRBD2. Unmatched junction bases numbered 14, after V lost 7 bases and J lost 6 bases. The CDR3 contains 16 residues. In germline, CDR1 is MNHEY, CDR2 SMNVEV (reference sequence). CDR3 bases: TGTGCCAGCACCTCAATAGCGGGCGAACTCTCCGGGGAGCTGTTTTTT. It is translated as CASTSIAGELSGELFF.

V usage is TRBV7-8 and J usage is TRBJ2-7, with TRBD2 matching over 11 bases. Trimming removed 1 base from V and 4 bases from J; junction bases left unmatched: 6. The CDR3 is made up of 16 amino acids. Per the germline V gene, CDR1 is SGHVS and CDR2 is FQNEAQ. The CDR3 DNA is TGTGCCAGCAGCTTAGTTATAGCGGGAGGGCCATACGAGCAGTACTTC. Protein product: CASSLVIAGGPYEQYF.

This clonotype was counted between two and nine times. J is TRBJ1-4 and V is TRBV6-1; no firm D call. The CDR3 length is 15 residues. Germline lookup yields CDR1 MNHNS and CDR2 SASEGT. The ends were cut back, 7 bases at V and 8 bases at J, with 20 bases in the middle. The chain's CDR3 is CASTGTEGIGEKLFF. In nucleotides, the CDR3 is TGTGCCAGCACCGGAACTGAGGGCATTGGGGAAAAACTGTTTTTT.

A few counts support this clonotype. This chain uses TRBV10-3 with TRBJ2-5, with 8 bases lining up with TRBD1. Germline V gives CDR1 ENHRY, CDR2 SYGVKD. This CDR3 has 13 residues. V dropped 7 bases and J dropped 4; count of bases not matched to a gene: 5. In nucleotides, the CDR3 is TGTGCCATCACCGCGGACAGGGTAGAGACCCAGTACTTC. This codes for CAITADRVETQYF.

This clonotype was seen repeatedly, ten times or more. CDR3 amino acids: CASSGRDQKNIQYF. CDR3 DNA: TGTGCCAGCAGCGGCCGGGACCAAAAAAACATTCAGTACTTC. This chain joins TRBV7-2 and TRBJ2-4; D possibly matches TRBD1 or TRBD2 (5 bases each). V was trimmed by 5 bases and J by 4 bases, leaving 12 bases between them. CDR3 length: 14 residues. The V gene's germline CDR1 is SGHTA and CDR2 FQGNSA.

This clonotype came up a few times. V and J are TRBV20-1 and TRBJ1-1; 9 positions agree with TRBD1. The V and J ends lost 5 bases and 0 bases, in that order; junction bases with no gene match: 4. CDR3 length: 14 amino acids. Per germline, CDR1 DFQATT and CDR2 SNEGSKA (reference sequence). The CDR3 region is CSAGTGGMNTEAFF. The CDR3 bases are TGCAGTGCTGGTACAGGGGGCATGAACACTGAAGCTTTCTTT.

There are a few counts of this clonotype. This chain connects TRBV15 to TRBJ2-2, with a possible D match to TRBD2 (5 bases). V was pared by 0 bases and J by 9 bases, with 11 bases between. This CDR3 is built from 14 residues. Germline CDR1 LNHNV, CDR2 YYDKDF (reference sequence). The CDR3: CATSRDGNLRELFF. For the CDR3, the DNA is TGTGCCACCAGCAGAGACGGGAACCTTCGGGAGCTGTTTTTT.

This clonotype was counted between two and nine times. This chain connects TRBV7-9 to TRBJ1-2; 10 bases agree with TRBD1. CDR1 is SEHNR, CDR2 FQNEAQ, per germline (reference sequence). J gave up 6 bases and V 5 bases, and 3 bases lay outside the gene matches. The CDR3 totals 13 residues. The CDR3 DNA reads as TGTGCCAGCAGCCAGGGACAGGGGAATGGCTACACCTTC. Translation gives CASSQGQGNGYTF. Combining the CDR3 with reference TRBV7-9 and TRBJ1-2 gives the whole variable domain DTGVSQNPRHKITKRGQNVTFRCDPISEHNRLYWYRQTLGQGPEFLTYFQNEAQLEKSRLLSDRFSAERPKGSFSTLEIQRTEQGDSAMYLCASSQGQGNGYTFGSGTRLTVV.

Only a few counts were recorded for this clonotype. The chain uses TRBV27 and TRBJ2-3; D uncertain. Germline V lookup: CDR1 MNHEY, CDR2 SMNVEV (reference sequence). This CDR3 is 14 amino acids long. V lost 0 bases and J lost 0, with 4 bases in between. Here the CDR3 DNA reads TGTGCCAGCAGTTTATCAGAAAGCACAGATACGCAGTATTTT. It translates to CASSLSESTDTQYF.

This clonotype was seen at least ten times. The gene calls are TRBV6-5 and TRBJ1-6; perhaps TRBD1 as D (5 bases). The ends were cut back, 0 bases at V and 7 bases at J, with 13 bases in the middle. The CDR3 has 16 residues. Germline-derived CDR1 and CDR2 are MNHEY and SVGAGI. The CDR3 spells CASSYSMAGKNSPLHF. The CDR3 DNA sequence: TGTGCCAGCAGTTACTCGATGGCAGGGAAAAATTCACCCCTCCACTTT.

The sample holds many counts of this clonotype. This chain links TRBV29-1 with TRBJ2-3, with D perhaps TRBD1 (5 bases). The germline V gene has CDR1 SQVTM and CDR2 ANQGSEA. CDR3 length equals 10 residues. The germline V and J ends were trimmed by 6 bases and 6 bases, with 7 bases remaining between them. CDR3 residues: CSVRQDTQYF. Here the CDR3 DNA reads TGCAGCGTCAGACAGGATACGCAGTATTTT.

The chain uses TRBV20-1 and TRBJ2-3; D could derive from TRBD1 or TRBD2 (5 bases each). V shed 0 bases and J shed 1 base, with 17 bases lying between them. The CDR3 is 17 amino acids. CDR1 DFQATT and CDR2 SNEGSKA come from the germline V gene (reference sequence). CDR3 sequence reads: CSARDFEGLGGTDTQYF. The CDR3 DNA sequence: TGCAGTGCTAGAGATTTCGAGGGGCTAGGTGGCACAGATACGCAGTATTTT.

The CDR3 DNA follows: TGTGCCAGCAGCCCCATGCCAGGGTATGACTACAATGAGCAGTTCTTC. The encoded protein is CASSPMPGYDYNEQFF. The rearrangement links TRBV7-2 to TRBJ2-1; D is perhaps TRBD1 (5 bases). The CDR3 runs to 16 residues. Germline loops: CDR1 SGHTA, CDR2 FQGNSA. V dropped 5 bases and J dropped 3 bases, with 17 bases sitting between them.

The V gene is TRBV18, the J gene TRBJ2-7; D not resolved. V was cut by 2 bases and J by 4 bases, with 12 bases left in between. The CDR3 spans 14 residues. Germline values: CDR1 KGHSH, CDR2 LQKENI. The CDR3 DNA is TGTGCCAGCTCACCATCTACGGTACAGTACGAGCAGTACTTC. It specifies CASSPSTVQYEQYF.

This clonotype was counted between two and nine times. V is TRBV12-3 or TRBV12-4 and J is TRBJ2-5, with D perhaps TRBD2 (5 bases). Trimming stripped 5 bases from V and 4 bases from J, with 14 bases between. This CDR3 is 14 amino acids long. DNA for the CDR3: TGTGCCAGCAGTCCGCCTAGCTCTGGAGAGACCCAGTACTTC. This translates into CASSPPSSGETQYF.

This clonotype has just a few counts. The rearrangement joins TRBV29-1 to TRBJ2-2; 7 nucleotides align to TRBD2. Germline CDR1 SQVTM, CDR2 ANQGSEA. V dropped 6 bases and J dropped 7; count of bases not matched to a gene: 11. CDR3 length: 14 amino acids. CDR3 amino acids: CSVGGQRGNGELFF. The CDR3 DNA sequence: TGCAGCGTGGGAGGGCAGCGCGGAAACGGGGAGCTGTTTTTT.

This clonotype was seen a handful of times. The genes are TRBV12-3 or TRBV12-4 and TRBJ2-5, with a possible D match to TRBD1 (6 bases). Trimming took 6 bases from V and 5 from J, leaving 16 bases between them. The CDR3 totals 14 residues. In DNA, the CDR3 is TGTGCCAGCAGACCCACAGGGTACCGGGAGACCCAGTACTTC. Its translation: CASRPTGYRETQYF.

The chain couples TRBV28 to TRBJ2-1, with a weak D call TRBD2 (6 bases). CDR1 is MDHEN, CDR2 SYDVKM, per germline. Trimming left V 10 bases short and J 2 bases short, with 18 bases between. This CDR3 region has 15 residues. In nucleotides, the CDR3 is TGTGCCATCTCGCGGGAAGGGAGCCCCTACAATGAGCAGTTCTTC. Translated, it gives CAISREGSPYNEQFF. Full variable domain (remainder filled in from reference TRBV28 and TRBJ2-1): DVKVTQSSRYLVKRTGEKVFLECVQDMDHENMFWYRQDPGLGLRLIYFSYDVKMKEKGDIPEGYSVSREKKERFSLILESASTNQTSMYLCAISREGSPYNEQFFGPGTRLTVL.

This clonotype was recorded many times. The J gene is TRBJ1-1, the V gene TRBV13; D may be TRBD1 (6 bases). Trimming left V 5 bases short and J 1 base short, with 17 bases between. CDR1 and CDR2 from the germline V gene are PRHDT and FYEKMQ (reference sequence). This CDR3 is built from 16 residues. CDR3: CASSATQTGSNTEAFF. The CDR3 DNA reads TGTGCCAGCAGCGCCACCCAGACAGGATCGAACACTGAAGCTTTCTTT.

This clonotype was detected a few times. The chain couples TRBV4-1 to TRBJ2-7, with D perhaps matching TRBD2 (6 bases). Trimming pared 0 bases from V and 2 bases from J, leaving 14 bases between. The CDR3 has 16 amino acids. Germline V gives CDR1 MGHRA, CDR2 YSYEKL. CDR3 loop: CASSQDLSGSPYEQYF. The CDR3 region has the DNA TGCGCCAGCAGCCAAGATCTCAGCGGGTCTCCCTACGAGCAGTACTTC.

The chain couples TRBV4-3 to TRBJ2-2; 8 positions match TRBD1. Germline values: CDR1 LGHNA, CDR2 YSLEER. V dropped 4 bases and J dropped 3; count of bases not matched to a gene: 7. CDR3 length: 16 amino acids. In nucleotides, the CDR3 is TGCGCCAGCAGCCCGCTCGGACAGGGTTACACCGGGGAGCTGTTTTTT. Protein: CASSPLGQGYTGELFF.